These 24 T cell receptor beta chains share one sample of origin, sequenced in a study of T cell repertoires in cytomegalovirus infection. The antigens these receptors bind are not known. Using its own MiXCR run on the reads, TCRdb lists one record per CDR3 protein. The table includes 160,000 or so distinct CDR3 sequences, 20% to 25% detected once. Source: CD8+ T cells from cultured PBMCs, taken from culture after CMV antigen stimulation. The receptors come from a human donor in good health (CMV status not recorded). Some clones in this sample may be carry-over from other donors' samples.

This clonotype was picked up a small number of times. The V and J genes are TRBV7-2 and TRBJ2-1; TRBD2 aligns across 10 bases. V shed 5 bases, J shed 5 bases, and the junction held 12 bases outside the gene matches. CDR3 length: 17 amino acids. CDR1 is SGHTA, CDR2 FQGNSA, per germline. Here the CDR3 DNA reads TGTGCCAGCAGCCTTCGGCCTAGCGGGGGTGTCGACAATGAGCAGTTCTTC. Amino acid sequence: CASSLRPSGGVDNEQFF.

This clonotype was counted only a few times. The V and J genes are TRBV11-2 and TRBJ2-5; D may correspond to TRBD1 or TRBD2 (5 bases each). The germline V and J ends were trimmed by 5 bases and 5 bases, with 12 bases remaining between them. From germline, CDR1 is SGHAT and CDR2 FQNNGV. The CDR3 has 13 residues. CDR3 region: CASSPQGRETQYF. CDR3 coding DNA: TGTGCCAGCAGCCCCCAGGGACGGGAGACCCAGTACTTC. The full variable domain, in which reference TRBV11-2 and TRBJ2-5 provide the parts outside the CDR3, is EAGVAQSPRYKIIEKRQSVAFWCNPISGHATLYWYQQILGQGPKLLIQFQNNGVVDDSQLPKDRFSAERLKGVDSTLKIQPAKLEDSAVYLCASSPQGRETQYFGPGTRLLVL.

This clonotype showed up just a few times. The rearrangement uses TRBV27 and TRBJ1-5; D is unresolved. There are 12 residues in the CDR3. Germline CDR1 is MNHEY and CDR2 is SMNVEV (reference sequence). Trimming took off 5 bases at V and 3 bases at J, with 5 bases between the two ends. CDR3 region: CASSHHNQPQHF. The CDR3 DNA follows: TGTGCCAGCAGTCACCACAATCAGCCCCAGCATTTT.

Only a few counts were recorded for this clonotype. The DNA for the CDR3 is TGTGCCAGCAGCCCCTCGGGGTTCGGTTCCTACAATGAGCAGTTCTTC. This gives the protein CASSPSGFGSYNEQFF. The genes are TRBV7-8 and TRBJ2-1; a weak D match, TRBD2 (5 bases). The CDR3 covers 16 residues. Deletions cut 5 bases from V and 1 base from J, with 15 bases between. Germline loops: CDR1 SGHVS, CDR2 FQNEAQ. Using reference TRBV7-8 and TRBJ2-1 for the parts outside the CDR3, the full variable domain is GAGVSQSPRYKVAKRGQDVALRCDPISGHVSLFWYQQALGQGPEFLTYFQNEAQLDKSGLPSDRFFAERPEGSVSTLKIQRTQQEDSAVYLCASSPSGFGSYNEQFFGPGTRLTVL.

The sample holds a few counts of this clonotype. The chain employs TRBV12-3 or TRBV12-4 and TRBJ2-3; D possibly corresponds to TRBD2 (7 bases). V gave up 0 bases and J gave up 4 bases, with 11 bases separating them. This CDR3 contains 15 residues. Here the CDR3 DNA reads TGTGCCAGCAGTTTAGCGGGGGGGCTCGCAGATACGCAGTATTTT. Protein product: CASSLAGGLADTQYF.

This clonotype has just a few counts. The rearrangement joins TRBV7-9 to TRBJ2-1, with TRBD1 identical over 7 bases. The J segment lost 5 bases and the V segment lost 3 bases, leaving 13 bases of the junction unmatched. CDR1 SEHNR and CDR2 FQNEAQ come from the germline V gene (reference sequence). The CDR3 is made up of 17 amino acids. CDR3 loop: CASSFPYDRERDNEQFF. CDR3 bases: TGTGCCAGCAGCTTCCCCTATGACAGGGAACGGGACAATGAGCAGTTCTTC. Together with reference TRBV7-9 and TRBJ2-1, the CDR3 gives the full variable domain: DTGVSQNPRHKITKRGQNVTFRCDPISEHNRLYWYRQTLGQGPEFLTYFQNEAQLEKSRLLSDRFSAERPKGSFSTLEIQRTEQGDSAMYLCASSFPYDRERDNEQFFGPGTRLTVL.

The rearrangement joins TRBV7-6 to TRBJ2-7; 9 bases are a match to TRBD1. From germline, CDR1 is SGHVS and CDR2 FNYEAQ. J gave up 4 bases and V 4 bases, and 8 bases lay outside the gene matches. The CDR3 has 15 amino acids. The DNA for the CDR3 is TGTGCCAGCAGCTATTTAGGACAGGGGTTGTACGAGCAGTACTTC. Its translation: CASSYLGQGLYEQYF.

This clonotype was observed a handful of times. The chain employs TRBV27 and TRBJ1-5; D uncertain. Between the trimmed V and J ends, which lost 2 bases and 4 bases, there was a span of 6 bases. The germline CDR1 and CDR2 sequences are MNHEY and SMNVEV (reference sequence). This CDR3 region has 13 residues. The CDR3 reads CASSLRPNQPQHF. DNA of the CDR3: TGTGCCAGCAGTTTACGTCCTAATCAGCCCCAGCATTTT.

This clonotype was observed a few times. The chain has TRBV7-2 and TRBJ2-7, with D possibly matching TRBD1 (5 bases). Germline V lookup: CDR1 SGHTA, CDR2 FQGNSA. The CDR3 consists of 16 residues. V was trimmed by 4 bases and J by 0 bases, leaving 16 bases between them. CDR3 protein: CASSSEGAVLSYEQYF. CDR3 DNA sequence: TGTGCCAGCAGCTCCGAAGGGGCCGTCCTCTCCTACGAGCAGTACTTC.

This rearrangement joins TRBV7-8 to TRBJ2-7; the D gene is possibly TRBD1 (6 bases). The germline gives CDR1 SGHVS, CDR2 FQNEAQ. The V gene lost 0 bases and the J gene lost 4 bases, with 7 bases spanning the gap. The length of the CDR3 is 13 residues. In nucleotides, the CDR3 is TGTGCCAGCAGCTTAGCACAGGGTTACGAGCAGTACTTC. Translated, it gives CASSLAQGYEQYF. Looking up the rest from reference TRBV7-8 and TRBJ2-7 gives the full variable domain: GAGVSQSPRYKVAKRGQDVALRCDPISGHVSLFWYQQALGQGPEFLTYFQNEAQLDKSGLPSDRFFAERPEGSVSTLKIQRTQQEDSAVYLCASSLAQGYEQYFGPGTRLTVT.

The J gene is TRBJ1-1, the V gene TRBV9; D gene unclear. Germline V gene sequence: CDR1 SGDLS, CDR2 YYNGEE. V was shortened by 3 bases and J by 0 bases, with 12 bases between the two germline ends. The CDR3 is 15 residues long. CDR3 loop: CASSDVETLNTEAFF. The CDR3 DNA sequence: TGTGCCAGCAGCGACGTCGAGACCTTGAACACTGAAGCTTTCTTT.

The chain joins TRBV7-6 to TRBJ2-1; D unclear. V was pared by 5 bases and J by 2 bases, with 7 bases between. Germline V lookup: CDR1 SGHVS, CDR2 FNYEAQ. The CDR3 extends over 13 amino acids. The CDR3 region is CASSPDAYNEQFF. In nucleotides, the CDR3 is TGTGCCAGCAGCCCGGACGCCTACAATGAGCAGTTCTTC.

The J gene is TRBJ2-5, the V gene TRBV7-6; TRBD2 aligns across 7 bases. Germline V gene sequence: CDR1 SGHVS, CDR2 FNYEAQ. The CDR3 is made up of 15 amino acids. The V and J ends lost 2 bases and 4 bases, in that order; junction bases with no gene match: 7. The CDR3 region is CASSLNKGGSETQYF. The CDR3 DNA is TGTGCCAGCAGCTTAAACAAGGGAGGGTCAGAGACCCAGTACTTC.

This clonotype was counted a few times. The chain uses TRBV28 and TRBJ1-6, with D possibly TRBD1 on 5 matching bases. CDR1 is MDHEN, CDR2 SYDVKM, per germline. Trimming left V 3 bases short and J 0 bases short, with 18 bases between. The length of the CDR3 is 19 residues. The CDR3 nucleotides read TGTGCCAGCAGTTTTCAGCTGACAGCCTTAAGCTCCTATAATTCACCCCTCCACTTT. This gives the protein CASSFQLTALSSYNSPLHF.

The chain uses TRBV4-1 and TRBJ1-3; D possibly corresponds to TRBD1 (5 bases). Per germline, CDR1 MGHRA and CDR2 YSYEKL. The ends were cut back, 5 bases at V and 0 bases at J, with 11 bases in the middle. The CDR3 length is 15 residues. The DNA of the CDR3 is TGCGCCAGCAGCTGGGGGGTGGACTCTGGAAACACCATATATTTT. Its protein product is CASSWGVDSGNTIYF.

The CDR3 is CASSPTPGQGTNVLTF. The CDR3 DNA follows: TGCGCCAGCAGCCCAACTCCGGGACAGGGTACCAACGTCCTGACTTTC. V is TRBV4-3 and J is TRBJ2-6; 9 bases agree with TRBD1. CDR1 and CDR2 from the germline V gene are LGHNA and YSLEER. Losses at the gene ends were 4 bases for V and 8 bases for J; bases not matched to a gene: 9. The CDR3 loop spans 16 amino acids.

This clonotype was found a few times. This chain connects TRBV7-9 to TRBJ2-1, with D unresolved. The CDR3 is made up of 14 amino acids. V was shortened by 1 base and J by 7 bases, with 11 bases between the two germline ends. Germline lookup yields CDR1 SEHNR and CDR2 FQNEAQ (reference sequence). The CDR3 DNA sequence: TGTGCCAGCAGCTTAGAATCTAATGTAAATGAGCAGTTCTTC. Translation gives CASSLESNVNEQFF. Using reference TRBV7-9 and TRBJ2-1 for the parts outside the CDR3, the full variable domain is DTGVSQNPRHKITKRGQNVTFRCDPISEHNRLYWYRQTLGQGPEFLTYFQNEAQLEKSRLLSDRFSAERPKGSFSTLEIQRTEQGDSAMYLCASSLESNVNEQFFGPGTRLTVL.

In its sample, this clonotype was seen a few times. The V and J genes are TRBV15 and TRBJ1-1; 8 bases fit TRBD1. CDR1 and CDR2 from the germline V gene are LNHNV and YYDKDF (reference sequence). Losses at the gene ends were 5 bases for V and 6 bases for J; bases not matched to a gene: 11. This CDR3 is built from 15 residues. The CDR3 DNA reads TGTGCCACCAGCCCACTTACAGGGGGTGACTCTGAAGCTTTCTTT. Translated, it gives CATSPLTGGDSEAFF.

V is TRBV4-3 and J is TRBJ1-5; D is undetermined. Germline V gives CDR1 LGHNA, CDR2 YSLEER. V lost 6 bases and J lost 10, with 7 bases in between. The CDR3 loop spans 10 amino acids. The CDR3 DNA reads as TGCGCCAGCAGGCCCCATCCCCAGCATTTT. This codes for CASRPHPQHF.

This clonotype was recorded at least ten times. The chain joins TRBV20-1 to TRBJ1-1; D is ambiguous. In germline, CDR1 is DFQATT, CDR2 SNEGSKA (reference sequence). V gave up 0 bases and J gave up 1 base, with 15 bases separating them. This CDR3 is 16 amino acids long. The CDR3, as DNA: TGCAGTGCTAGAGATTATCGAGGTGCAGGGAACACTGAAGCTTTCTTT. It codes for CSARDYRGAGNTEAFF.

The rearrangement uses TRBV5-3 and TRBJ2-7; D is possibly TRBD2 (5 bases). TRBV5-3 counts as an open reading frame of uncertain function. Trimming stripped 8 bases from V and 6 bases from J, with 15 bases between. The CDR3 is 12 amino acids. Here the CDR3 DNA reads TGTGCCAGCAGACTCACTAGGTCCGAGCAGTACTTC. It encodes CASRLTRSEQYF.

The genes are TRBV7-2 and TRBJ2-7, with TRBD1 identical over 10 bases. The CDR3 sequence is 15 residues long. The germline V gene encodes CDR1 SGHTA and CDR2 FQGNSA. V gave up 8 bases and J gave up 9 bases; unmatched junction bases: 16. The CDR3 bases are TGTGCCAGCTCCTACGCCGGGACAGGGGATTTGGTGCAGTACTTC. It translates to CASSYAGTGDLVQYF.

This clonotype was recorded a few times. V gene TRBV11-2 combines with J gene TRBJ2-1; no clear D. V lost 2 bases and J 7 bases, leaving 18 bases between the germline ends. The germline V gene encodes CDR1 SGHAT and CDR2 FQNNGV. This CDR3 is built from 16 residues. The CDR3 loop reads CASSLIPGPTGNEQFF. In nucleotides, the CDR3 is TGTGCCAGCAGCTTAATCCCGGGTCCCACCGGGAATGAGCAGTTCTTC.

Only a few counts were recorded for this clonotype. The V call is TRBV6-6, the J call TRBJ2-7; no reliable D call. The V and J ends lost 3 bases and 5 bases respectively, with 5 bases between them. Germline CDR1 is MNHNY and CDR2 is SVGAGI (reference sequence). The CDR3 loop spans 11 amino acids. The CDR3 bases are TGTGCCAGCAGTTATCCAGACGAGCAGTACTTC. Residues: CASSYPDEQYF.